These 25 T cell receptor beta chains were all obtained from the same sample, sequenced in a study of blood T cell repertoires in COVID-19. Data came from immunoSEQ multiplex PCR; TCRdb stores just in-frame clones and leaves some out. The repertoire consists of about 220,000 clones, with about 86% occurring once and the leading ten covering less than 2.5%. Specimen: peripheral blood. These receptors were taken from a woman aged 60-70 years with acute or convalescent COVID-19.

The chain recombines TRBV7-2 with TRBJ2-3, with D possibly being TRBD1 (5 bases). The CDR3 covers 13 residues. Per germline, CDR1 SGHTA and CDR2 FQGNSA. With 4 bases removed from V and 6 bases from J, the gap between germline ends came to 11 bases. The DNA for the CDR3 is TGTGCCAGCAGCTCCAGGGTGGCGGATACGCAGTATTTT. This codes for CASSSRVADTQYF.

The CDR3 reads CASSQGTAANYGYTF. The CDR3 DNA is TGTGCCAGCAGCCAGGGGACAGCGGCTAACTATGGCTACACCTTC. The chain carries TRBV3-1 (or the pseudogene TRBV3-2) and TRBJ1-2; 7 positions agree with TRBD1. Germline trimming cut 3 bases from V and 0 bases from J; bases unmatched to any gene: 4. The CDR3 has 15 amino acids. Germline CDR1 and CDR2: LGHDT and YNNKEL (reference sequence).

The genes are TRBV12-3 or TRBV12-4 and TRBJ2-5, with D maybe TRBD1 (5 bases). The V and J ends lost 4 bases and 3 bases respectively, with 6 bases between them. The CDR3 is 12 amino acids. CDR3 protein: CASSWGKETQYF. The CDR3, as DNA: TGTGCCAGCAGTTGGGGCAAAGAGACCCAGTACTTC.

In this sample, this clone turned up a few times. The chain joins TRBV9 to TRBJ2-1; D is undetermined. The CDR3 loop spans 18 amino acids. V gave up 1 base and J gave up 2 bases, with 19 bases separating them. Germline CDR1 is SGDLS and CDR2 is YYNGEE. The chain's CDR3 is CASSVYKLVVYPYNEQFF. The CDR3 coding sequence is TGTGCCAGCAGCGTATACAAGCTAGTCGTATACCCCTACAATGAGCAGTTCTTC.

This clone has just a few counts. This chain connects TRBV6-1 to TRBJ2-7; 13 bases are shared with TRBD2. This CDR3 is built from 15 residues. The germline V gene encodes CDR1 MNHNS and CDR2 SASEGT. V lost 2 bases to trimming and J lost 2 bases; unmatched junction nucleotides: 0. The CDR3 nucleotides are TGTGCCAGCAGTGAAACTAGCGGGGGGGCCTACGAGCAGTACTTC. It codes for CASSETSGGAYEQYF.

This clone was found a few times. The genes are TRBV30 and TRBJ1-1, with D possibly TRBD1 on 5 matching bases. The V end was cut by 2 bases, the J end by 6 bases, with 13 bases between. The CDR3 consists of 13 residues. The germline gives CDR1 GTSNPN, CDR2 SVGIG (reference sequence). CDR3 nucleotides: TGTGCCTGGAGTAGTTATCACAGGCCTGAAGCTTTCTTT. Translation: CAWSSYHRPEAFF. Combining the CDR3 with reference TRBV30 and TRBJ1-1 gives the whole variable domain SQTIHQWPATLVQPVGSPLSLECTVEGTSNPNLYWYRQAAGRGLQLLFYSVGIGQISSEVPQNLSASRPQDRQFILSSKKLLLSDSGFYLCAWSSYHRPEAFFGQGTRLTVV.

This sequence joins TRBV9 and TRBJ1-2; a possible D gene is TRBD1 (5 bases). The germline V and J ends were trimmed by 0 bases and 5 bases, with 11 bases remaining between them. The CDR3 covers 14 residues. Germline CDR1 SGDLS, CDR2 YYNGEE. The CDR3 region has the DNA TGTGCCAGCAGCGTAGGGGGGGTAGGGTATGGCTACACCTTC. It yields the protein CASSVGGVGYGYTF.

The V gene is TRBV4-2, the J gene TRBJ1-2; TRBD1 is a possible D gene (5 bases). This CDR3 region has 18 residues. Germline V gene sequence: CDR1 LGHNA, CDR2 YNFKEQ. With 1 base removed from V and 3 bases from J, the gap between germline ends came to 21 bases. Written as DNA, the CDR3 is TGTGCCAGCAGCCAAGTCGCCGTCGGGGGGGGACCCTACTATGGCTACACCTTC. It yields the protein CASSQVAVGGGPYYGYTF.

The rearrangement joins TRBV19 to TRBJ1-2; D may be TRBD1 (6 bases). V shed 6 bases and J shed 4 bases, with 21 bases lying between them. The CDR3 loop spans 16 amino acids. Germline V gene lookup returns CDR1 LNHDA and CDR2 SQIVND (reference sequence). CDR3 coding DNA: TGTGCCAGTAGCCGGATTGGGGGCCCGATTGGCTATGGCTACACCTTC. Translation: CASSRIGGPIGYGYTF.

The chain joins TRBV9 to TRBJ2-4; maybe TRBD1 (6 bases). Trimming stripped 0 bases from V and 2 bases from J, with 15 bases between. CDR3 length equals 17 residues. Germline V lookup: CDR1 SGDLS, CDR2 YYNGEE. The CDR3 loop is CASSVDPLTGPKNIQYF. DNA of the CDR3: TGTGCCAGCAGCGTAGACCCCCTTACAGGGCCCAAAAACATTCAGTACTTC.

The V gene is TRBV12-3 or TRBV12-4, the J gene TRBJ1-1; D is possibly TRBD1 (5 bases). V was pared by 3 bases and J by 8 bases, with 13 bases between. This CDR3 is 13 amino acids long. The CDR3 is CASSLRQLSEAFF. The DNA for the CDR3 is TGTGCCAGCAGTTTGCGACAGTTATCCGAAGCTTTCTTT.

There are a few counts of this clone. The CDR3 DNA is TGTGTCGTCAGAGGAAGGGGCGGCTACGAGCAGTACTTC. This sequence encodes CVVRGRGGYEQYF. This rearrangement joins TRBV27 to TRBJ2-7; weak D call: TRBD1 (5 bases). The CDR3 contains 13 residues. Germline V gene data show CDR1 as MNHEY and CDR2 as SMNVEV (reference sequence).

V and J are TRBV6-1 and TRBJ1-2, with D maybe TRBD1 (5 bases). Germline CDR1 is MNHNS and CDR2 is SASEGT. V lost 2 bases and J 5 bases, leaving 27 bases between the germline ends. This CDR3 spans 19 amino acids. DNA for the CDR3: TGTGCCAGCAGTGAAAGAGGCAGGTCGGCCCCGGGACTAGGGTATGGCTACACCTTC. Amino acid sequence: CASSERGRSAPGLGYGYTF.

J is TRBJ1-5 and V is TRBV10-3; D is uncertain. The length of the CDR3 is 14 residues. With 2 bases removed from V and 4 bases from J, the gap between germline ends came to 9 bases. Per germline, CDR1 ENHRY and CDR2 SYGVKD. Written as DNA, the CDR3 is TGTGCCATCAGTGAGCAACTGAGGAATCAGCCCCAGCATTTT. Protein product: CAISEQLRNQPQHF.

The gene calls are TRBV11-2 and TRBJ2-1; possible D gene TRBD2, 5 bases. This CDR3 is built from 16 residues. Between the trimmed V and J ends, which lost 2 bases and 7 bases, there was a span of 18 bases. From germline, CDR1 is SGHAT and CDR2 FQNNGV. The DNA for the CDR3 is TGTGCCAGCAGCTTAATAAATACTAGGACTTTTAATGAGCAGTTCTTC. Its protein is CASSLINTRTFNEQFF.

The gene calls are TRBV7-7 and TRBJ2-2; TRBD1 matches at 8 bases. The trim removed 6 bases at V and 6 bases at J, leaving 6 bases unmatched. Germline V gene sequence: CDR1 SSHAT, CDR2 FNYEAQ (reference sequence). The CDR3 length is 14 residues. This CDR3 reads CASSLNRGAGELFF. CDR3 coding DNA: TGTGCCAGCAGTTTAAACAGGGGGGCCGGGGAGCTGTTTTTT.

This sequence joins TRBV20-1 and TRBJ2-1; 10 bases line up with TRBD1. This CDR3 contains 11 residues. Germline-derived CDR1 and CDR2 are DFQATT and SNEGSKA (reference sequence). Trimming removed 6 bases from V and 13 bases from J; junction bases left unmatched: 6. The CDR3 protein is CSATDRGSQFF. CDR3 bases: TGCAGTGCGACGGACAGGGGGAGCCAGTTCTTC.

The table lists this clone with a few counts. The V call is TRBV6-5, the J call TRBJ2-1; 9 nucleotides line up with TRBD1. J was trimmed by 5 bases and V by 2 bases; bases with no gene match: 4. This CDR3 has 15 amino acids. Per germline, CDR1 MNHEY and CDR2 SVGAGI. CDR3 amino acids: CASSYVRTGDNEQFF. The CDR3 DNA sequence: TGTGCCAGCAGTTACGTTCGGACAGGGGACAATGAGCAGTTCTTC.

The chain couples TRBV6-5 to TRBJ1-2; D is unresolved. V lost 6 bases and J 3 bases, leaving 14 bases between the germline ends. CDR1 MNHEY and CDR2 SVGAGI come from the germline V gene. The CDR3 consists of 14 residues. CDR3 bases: TGTGCCAGCAGCTTACTCTGGGCAGACTATGGCTACACCTTC. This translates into CASSLLWADYGYTF.

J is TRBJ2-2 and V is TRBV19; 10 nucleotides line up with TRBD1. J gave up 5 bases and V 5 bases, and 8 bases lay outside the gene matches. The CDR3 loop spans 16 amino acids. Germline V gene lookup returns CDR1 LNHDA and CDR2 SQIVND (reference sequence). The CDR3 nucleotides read TGTGCCAGTAGTTTTAAACCGGGACAGGGGACCGGGGAGCTGTTTTTT. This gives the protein CASSFKPGQGTGELFF.

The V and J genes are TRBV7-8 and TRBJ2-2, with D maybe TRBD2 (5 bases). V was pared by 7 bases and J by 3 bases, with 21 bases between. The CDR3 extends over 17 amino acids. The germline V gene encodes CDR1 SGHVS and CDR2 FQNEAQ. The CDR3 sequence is CASTRRGTRRDTGELFF. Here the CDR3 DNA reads TGTGCCAGCACCAGACGGGGAACGAGACGGGACACCGGGGAGCTGTTTTTT.

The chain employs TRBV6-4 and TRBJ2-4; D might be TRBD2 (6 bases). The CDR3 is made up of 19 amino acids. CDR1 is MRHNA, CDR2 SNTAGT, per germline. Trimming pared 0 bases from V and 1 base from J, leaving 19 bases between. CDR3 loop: CASSDSVGEGGEAKNIQYF. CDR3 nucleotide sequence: TGTGCCAGCAGTGACTCGGTTGGTGAGGGCGGGGAGGCCAAAAACATTCAGTACTTC.

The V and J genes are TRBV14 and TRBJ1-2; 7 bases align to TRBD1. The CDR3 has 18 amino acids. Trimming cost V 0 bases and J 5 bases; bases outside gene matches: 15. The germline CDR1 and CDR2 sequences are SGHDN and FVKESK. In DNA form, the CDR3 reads TGTGCCAGCAGCCAAGATAGTAATACAGGGGTCAGGGGATATGGCTACACCTTC. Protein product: CASSQDSNTGVRGYGYTF.

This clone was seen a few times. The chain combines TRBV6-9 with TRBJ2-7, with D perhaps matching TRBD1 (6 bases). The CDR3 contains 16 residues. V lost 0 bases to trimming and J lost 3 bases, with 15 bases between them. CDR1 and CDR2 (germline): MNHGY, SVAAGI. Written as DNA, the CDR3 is TGTGCCAGCAGTTATTCGAGGACAGAAGGGTACTACGAGCAGTACTTC. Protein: CASSYSRTEGYYEQYF.

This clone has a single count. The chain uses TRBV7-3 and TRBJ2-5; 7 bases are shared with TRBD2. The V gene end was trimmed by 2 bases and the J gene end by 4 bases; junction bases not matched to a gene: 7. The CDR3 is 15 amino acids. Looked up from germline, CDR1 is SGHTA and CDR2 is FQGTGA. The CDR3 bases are TGTGCCAGCAGCTTAGGGGGGGAACCCTCAGAGACCCAGTACTTC. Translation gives CASSLGGEPSETQYF. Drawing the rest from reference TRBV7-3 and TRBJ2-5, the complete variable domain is GAGVSQTPSNKVTEKGKYVELRCDPISGHTALYWYRQSLGQGPEFLIYFQGTGAADDSGLPNDRFFAVRPEGSVSTLKIQRTERGDSAVYLCASSLGGEPSETQYFGPGTRLLVL.